Listed below are T cell receptor beta chains from one sample, sequenced in a study of blood T cell repertoires in COVID-19. Here immunoSEQ multiplex PCR was the method, and the copy in TCRdb shows in-frame clones only, minus some. The sample lists 30,000 to 40,000 clones, 85% to 95% occurring once. Sequencing was performed on peripheral blood. Receptor source: a human donor in a cohort sampled during active COVID-19. CDR3s include the opening cysteine and the closing phenylalanine or tryptophan. A D gene is named only where the DNA matches it firmly.

v_gene,len,d_gene,j_gene,CDR3aa
TRBV18,13,.,TRBJ2-2,CASSWSLSGELFF
TRBV5-1,18,TRBD1,TRBJ1-1,CASSPPDRGHIGYTEAFF
TRBV2,16,TRBD1,TRBJ2-2,CASIGTGMINTGELFF
TRBV10-1,14,.,TRBJ2-7,CASSERQDAYEQYF
TRBV7-3,15,TRBD2,TRBJ2-5,CASSLISGWQETQYF
TRBV24-1,16,TRBD1,TRBJ2-7,CATSDSGTGSSYEQYF
TRBV4-2,14,.,TRBJ2-2,CASRGLGNTGELFF
TRBV10-3,18,.,TRBJ1-3,CAISESQGLGGSGNTIYF
TRBV7-9,17,TRBD2,TRBJ2-1,CASSRGTSGLGDNEQFF
TRBV10-2,14,.,TRBJ1-1,CASTGAIPNTEAFF
TRBV7-9,16,.,TRBJ1-2,CASSLAPGEPNYGYTF
TRBV11-3,15,TRBD2,TRBJ2-1,CASSLTSGALSEQFF
TRBV5-1,15,.,TRBJ1-1,CASSPGAGGNTEAFF
TRBV6-4,13,.,TRBJ2-3,CASSDTHSDTQYF
TRBV2,15,TRBD1,TRBJ1-5,CASIRDSGRNQPQHF
TRBV6-5,12,TRBD1,TRBJ2-7,CASLGQLYEQYF
TRBV11-1,13,.,TRBJ2-7,CASSIRGSYEQYF
TRBV6-1,16,.,TRBJ1-2,CASSEAPDRLHYGYTF
TRBV6-2/TRBV6-3,19,TRBD2,TRBJ2-7,CASSLPAPGSGIRGYEQYF
TRBV30,13,.,TRBJ1-2,CAWRPGRTDGYTF
TRBV18,14,TRBD1,TRBJ2-7,CASSSGTGFDEQYF
TRBV12-3/TRBV12-4,13,.,TRBJ1-1,CASSPVVSTEAFF
TRBV2,15,TRBD1,TRBJ1-2,CASNPGGGVVYGYTF
TRBV10-3,14,.,TRBJ2-3,CAIGWSTRGDTQYF
TRBV7-8,15,.,TRBJ2-3,CASSPTPRDTDTQYF
TRBV28,18,TRBD1,TRBJ2-5,CASSGQQGALLFQETQYF
TRBV5-1,14,TRBD1,TRBJ1-1,CASSLEGARTEAFF
TRBV7-9,14,.,TRBJ1-2,CASSSPGTSYGYTF
TRBV5-4,16,TRBD2,TRBJ2-3,CASSLGTSGGTDTQYF
TRBV19,13,.,TRBJ2-7,CASSMGHLNEQYF
TRBV27,14,.,TRBJ2-1,CASSPLAIYNEQFF
TRBV9,19,TRBD1,TRBJ2-6,CASSGTGQGAFPGANVLTF
TRBV30,14,TRBD1,TRBJ1-1,CAWIGGQGLAEAFF
TRBV9,15,.,TRBJ2-1,CASSVGERTYNEQFF
TRBV21-1,17,.,TRBJ2-7,CASSKEVTTGGLYEQYF
TRBV5-8,15,.,TRBJ2-3,CASSLGSWGTDTQYF
TRBV5-5,15,TRBD1,TRBJ1-5,CASSHWDSLNQPQHF
TRBV10-1,13,.,TRBJ2-7,CASSEWQGYEQYF
TRBV2,14,.,TRBJ1-4,CASSSGRGREKLFF
TRBV18,15,TRBD1,TRBJ1-4,CASSLRTGGIEKLFF
TRBV7-9,13,.,TRBJ1-1,CASSFQDSTEAFF
TRBV27,14,.,TRBJ2-7,CASSSRVPLYEQYF